The clone carrying this T cell receptor (beta chain) was observed at least ten times. What it binds is unknown. V was pared by 2 bases and J by 1 base, with 14 bases between. Germline V gene data show CDR1 as PRHDT and CDR2 as FYEKMQ (reference sequence). The CDR3 is made up of 16 amino acids. Time point meaning: patch test 2, 6 weeks after DPC sensitization. Treatment defined: therapeutic diphenylcyclopropenone sensitization with weekly scalp DPC. This entry belongs to a study of human T cells and chemical hapten exposure. Findings of the study overall: TCRs at high frequency, those above 1 in 1000, did not change with DPC sensitization.

In the study's own analysis: Sequenced samples showed a median of around 96,000 TCRs each, with counts running from around 24,000 to 710,000. MiXCR was run by TCRdb on the RACE reads, yielding one entry per CDR3 protein. The authors' filters were not applied to this entry. The repertoire has roughly 50,000 distinct CDR3 sequences, 9.9% of them found once; the top ten carry over 1.5%. The TCR sequence derives from a woman aged 45-65 years with alopecia areata. Some clones in this sample may be carry-over from other donors' samples. This material consisted of whole blood, taken in connection with sensitization to the hapten diphenylcyclopropenone (DPC). The chain couples TRBV13 to TRBJ1-1; the D is unclear. The CDR3 here is CASSLNRVNSNTEAFF. The CDR3 DNA reads as TGTGCCAGCAGCTTAAATAGGGTTAATTCGAACACTGAAGCTTTCTTT.